What follows are 25 T cell receptor beta chains derived from one specimen sequenced in a study of regulatory T cells in long-lasting Graves disease. Building of the TCR beta libraries involved iRepertoire HTBI primers and Arm-PCR of CDR3 regions. Each CDR3 protein gets one entry after TCRdb re-called the multiplex PCR reads with MiXCR. The sample consists of approximately 400,000 distinct CDR3 sequences, roughly 15% of them appearing once. Time point in this sample: newly diagnosed GD, antithyroid drugs for less than 3 months. Generation of the TCR library employed RNA extracted from PBMCs. The starting material was peripheral blood mononuclear cells (PBMCs), obtained at new diagnosis, from a patient treated with antithyroid drugs. All receptors derive from a female donor with Graves disease.

This chain connects TRBV4-1 to TRBJ1-1; no reliable D call. Trimming left V 1 base short and J 4 bases short, with 25 bases between. Germline V gene sequence: CDR1 MGHRA, CDR2 YSYEKL. The CDR3 totals 19 residues. In DNA, the CDR3 is TGCGCCAGCAGCCAAGTAAATTATCGGGGTATGGTTTTTGGCACTGAAGCTTTCTTT. As protein: CASSQVNYRGMVFGTEAFF.

This clonotype turned up a few times. The chain joins TRBV6-1 to TRBJ2-7, with TRBD2 matching over 10 bases. The CDR3 spans 14 residues. After removal of 10 bases from V and 6 bases from J, the junction contained 12 bases not matched to a gene. Germline assignment: CDR1 MNHNS and CDR2 SASEGT. The CDR3 DNA reads TGTGCCATACGGGAAGCGGGAGGGGCTTCCGAGCAGTACTTC. Protein product: CAIREAGGASEQYF.

The table lists this clonotype with many counts. The V gene is TRBV5-5, the J gene TRBJ2-1; TRBD1 aligns across 8 bases. The germline gives CDR1 SGHKS, CDR2 YYEKEE (reference sequence). J gave up 7 bases and V 3 bases, and 9 bases lay outside the gene matches. The CDR3 totals 15 residues. The DNA of the CDR3 is TGTGCCAGCAGCTCGTGGGCAGGGGGCGGGAATGAGCAGTTCTTC. It yields the protein CASSSWAGGGNEQFF.

This clonotype was observed at least ten times. The chain links TRBV2 to TRBJ2-3, with no clear D. The J call may be faulty, since TRBJ1-5 better matches the DNA end. This CDR3 is built from 15 residues. CDR1 is SNHLY, CDR2 FYNNEI, per germline. For the CDR3, the DNA is TGTGCCAGCAGTGGACCGGGCCCGGGAGCAGATACGCAGCATTTT. It codes for CASSGPGPGADTQHF.

In its sample, this clonotype was seen a few times. V usage is TRBV9 and J usage is TRBJ1-2; 8 bases agree with TRBD1. CDR3 length equals 14 residues. V dropped 3 bases and J dropped 11; count of bases not matched to a gene: 12. The germline gives CDR1 SGDLS, CDR2 YYNGEE. CDR3 sequence (DNA): TGTGCCAGCAGCGATTCCGGGACAGGAGCCATGTACACCTTC. This encodes CASSDSGTGAMYTF.

This clonotype came up a few times. A clone one base away is much larger, so this may be a read error. The final CDR3 position lacks the conserved phenylalanine or tryptophan, pointing to a likely read error. The J gene is TRBJ2-5, the V gene TRBV28; 8 positions agree with TRBD1. Germline CDR1 reads MDHEN; CDR2 reads SYDVKM. V gave up 6 bases and J gave up 5 bases; unmatched junction bases: 8. This CDR3 contains 14 residues. The DNA for the CDR3 is TGTGCCAGCAGATCCGACAGGGGCTGGGAGACCCAGTACCTC. Its translation is CASRSDRGWETQYL.

This clonotype was detected many times. This chain joins TRBV20-1 and TRBJ1-2; TRBD1 agrees at 9 bases. The CDR3 runs 14 residues. Trimming cost V 3 bases and J 8 bases; bases outside gene matches: 10. Germline CDR1 reads DFQATT; CDR2 reads SNEGSKA (reference sequence). CDR3: CSASWLQGAGGYTF. Written as DNA, the CDR3 is TGCAGTGCTAGTTGGTTACAGGGGGCGGGGGGCTACACCTTC.

As for this clonotype: The germline gene is not matched at one end of the junction; a read error may be the cause. The chain joins TRBV10-3 to TRBJ1-4; TRBD1 aligns across 9 bases. The CDR3 runs 16 residues. From germline, CDR1 is ENHRY and CDR2 SYGVKD. CDR3 sequence reads: CAIGESPGQGGEKLFF. The CDR3 nucleotides are TGTGCCATCGGTGAGTCGCCGGGACAGGGAGGCGAAAAACTGTTTTTT.

This clonotype showed up many times. The gene calls are TRBV6-1 and TRBJ1-1; D unclear. Trimming removed 5 bases from V and 3 bases from J, with 16 bases in between. This CDR3 has 15 amino acids. The V gene's germline CDR1 is MNHNS and CDR2 SASEGT. CDR3 loop: CASSPFRGLDTEAFF. The CDR3 DNA is TGTGCCAGCAGTCCGTTTCGGGGATTAGACACTGAAGCTTTCTTT.

This clonotype was counted at least ten times. V and J are TRBV5-1 and TRBJ1-1; TRBD1 is a possible D gene (6 bases). From germline, CDR1 is SGHRS and CDR2 YFSETQ. The CDR3 covers 14 residues. V lost 1 base and J lost 4, with 11 bases in between. The CDR3 loop reads CASSLNQGSTEAFF. CDR3 coding DNA: TGCGCCAGCAGCTTGAATCAGGGGAGCACTGAAGCTTTCTTT.

Comments on this clonotype: In this CDR3 the conserved last residue, phenylalanine or tryptophan, is missing, so a read error is likely. J is TRBJ1-6 and V is TRBV6-1; D gene ambiguous. Trimming pared 0 bases from V and 5 bases from J, leaving 8 bases between. The germline CDR1 and CDR2 sequences are MNHNS and SASEGT. The CDR3 has 15 amino acids. The CDR3 DNA sequence: TGTGCCAGCAGTGAAGCGTCGCCACATAATTCACCCCTCCACTCT. This codes for CASSEASPHNSPLHS.

In this sample, this clonotype turned up many times. This sequence joins TRBV6-1 and TRBJ2-1, with 7 nucleotides matching TRBD1. V trimming: 6 bases; J trimming: 8 bases; junction bases outside the gene matches: 13. The CDR3 runs 15 residues. CDR1 is MNHNS, CDR2 SASEGT, per germline. The CDR3 region is CASRRARQGSYEQFF. CDR3 DNA sequence: TGTGCCAGCAGGCGCGCCCGACAGGGAAGCTATGAGCAGTTCTTC.

The chain is built from TRBV20-1 and TRBJ2-7; D ambiguous. Trimming cost V 0 bases and J 5 bases, with 11 bases left between them. CDR3 length: 13 amino acids. CDR1 is DFQATT, CDR2 SNEGSKA, per germline (reference sequence). The CDR3 here is CSAREATRDEQYF. DNA for the CDR3: TGCAGTGCTAGAGAAGCGACCCGGGACGAGCAGTACTTC.

J is TRBJ2-1 and V is TRBV6-1; TRBD2 matches 14 bases. After removal of 6 bases from V and 8 bases from J, the junction contained 6 bases not matched to a gene. The CDR3 runs to 15 residues. Germline CDR1 reads MNHNS; CDR2 reads SASEGT. Here the CDR3 reads CASRLTSGGADEQFF. The CDR3 bases are TGTGCCAGCAGGTTGACTAGCGGGGGGGCAGATGAGCAGTTCTTC.

As for this clonotype: One end of the junction does not line up with germline, which may come from a read error. The genes are TRBV25-1 and TRBJ1-1; D gene ambiguous. This CDR3 has 14 amino acids. The germline gives CDR1 MGHDK, CDR2 SYGVNS. This CDR3 reads CASSEEGRLTVAFF. In DNA, the CDR3 is TGTGCCAGCAGTGAAGAGGGCCGGTTAACTGTAGCTTTCTTT.

The table lists this clonotype with a few counts. The rearrangement joins TRBV5-6 to TRBJ1-5; TRBD1 aligns across 8 bases. Germline V gives CDR1 SGHDT, CDR2 YYEEEE. The CDR3 has 15 residues. V gave up 3 bases and J gave up 6 bases; unmatched junction bases: 8. This CDR3 is CASSWGTGHSQPQHF. In nucleotides, the CDR3 is TGTGCCAGCAGCTGGGGGACAGGTCACAGTCAGCCCCAGCATTTT.

The chain is built from TRBV7-8 and TRBJ2-7; the match to TRBD2 covers 9 bases. Trimming at V came to 9 bases and at J to 2 bases, leaving 8 bases not matched to a gene. Germline loops: CDR1 SGHVS, CDR2 FQNEAQ. The CDR3 sequence is 14 residues long. CDR3: CASTLREGTYEQYF. DNA for the CDR3: TGTGCCAGTACGCTGCGGGAGGGAACCTACGAGCAGTACTTC.

The table lists this clonotype with a few counts. The junction differs from germline at one of its ends, possibly a read error. This sequence joins TRBV5-5 and TRBJ1-2, with unresolved D. Germline V CDR1 and CDR2: SGHKS, YYEKEE (reference sequence). There are 14 residues in the CDR3. CDR3 in DNA: TGTGCCGGCAGCTTGGACGGGCGGGCCTATGGCTACACCTTC. This codes for CAGSLDGRAYGYTF.

This clonotype has ten or more counts. V usage is TRBV11-2 and J usage is TRBJ1-3; possibly TRBD1 for D (5 bases). CDR1 is SGHAT and CDR2 is FQNNGV in the germline V gene. Between the trimmed V and J ends, which lost 0 bases and 0 bases, there was a span of 12 bases. There are 17 residues in the CDR3. The CDR3 reads CASSLEPGTLSGNTIYF. The DNA for the CDR3 is TGTGCCAGCAGCTTAGAGCCAGGGACGCTCTCTGGAAACACCATATATTTT. Together with reference TRBV11-2 and TRBJ1-3, the CDR3 gives the full variable domain: EAGVAQSPRYKIIEKRQSVAFWCNPISGHATLYWYQQILGQGPKLLIQFQNNGVVDDSQLPKDRFSAERLKGVDSTLKIQPAKLEDSAVYLCASSLEPGTLSGNTIYFGEGSWLTVV.

This clonotype was counted many times. An end of the junction differs from the germline gene, which may be a read error. The rearrangement joins TRBV4-1 to TRBJ1-5; D call uncertain. Germline lookup yields CDR1 MGHRA and CDR2 YSYEKL. This CDR3 contains 12 residues. The CDR3: CASSQADQPQHF. The CDR3, as DNA: TGTGCCAGCAGCCAAGCGGATCAGCCCCAGCATTTT.

This clonotype was counted ten times or more. This rearrangement joins TRBV10-3 to TRBJ2-7; 7 bases agree with TRBD1. The CDR3 loop spans 13 amino acids. Germline V gives CDR1 ENHRY, CDR2 SYGVKD. The junction had 0 bases not matched to a gene; V was cut back by 3 bases and J by 1 base. DNA of the CDR3: TGTGCCATCAGTGAACAGGGGTCCTACGAGCAGTACTTC. Its translation: CAISEQGSYEQYF.

This clonotype occurred a few times. This chain connects TRBV7-9 to TRBJ1-6; possibly TRBD1 for D (6 bases). The CDR3 spans 14 residues. Germline loops: CDR1 SEHNR, CDR2 FQNEAQ (reference sequence). Trimming shortened V by 5 bases and J by 9 bases, and 14 bases separated the two germline ends. The CDR3 protein is CASSAWEGGSPLHF. DNA for the CDR3: TGTGCCAGCAGCGCCTGGGAAGGGGGTTCACCCCTCCACTTT.

The sample holds a few counts of this clonotype. The chain couples TRBV4-1 to TRBJ1-2; TRBD1 is a possible D gene (5 bases). The CDR3 spans 16 residues. V lost 0 bases to trimming and J lost 6 bases, with 17 bases between them. Germline loops: CDR1 MGHRA, CDR2 YSYEKL. The CDR3 loop reads CASSQDSGRSSDGYTF. The CDR3 DNA reads as TGCGCCAGCAGCCAAGACTCAGGGAGGAGTTCAGATGGCTACACCTTC.

The chain employs TRBV7-9 and TRBJ2-7; 11 positions agree with TRBD2. This CDR3 spans 15 amino acids. Germline CDR1 reads SEHNR; CDR2 reads FQNEAQ (reference sequence). With V trimmed by 3 bases and J by 4 bases, 5 bases remained unmatched. In DNA form, the CDR3 reads TGTGCCAGCAGCTTTATCCTAGCGGGAGGTTACGAGCAGTACTTC. The encoded protein is CASSFILAGGYEQYF.

This clonotype has just a few counts. The V call is TRBV25-1, the J call TRBJ2-2; weak D call: TRBD1 (5 bases). Trimming left V 6 bases short and J 5 bases short, with 16 bases between. This CDR3 region has 15 residues. Germline V lookup: CDR1 MGHDK, CDR2 SYGVNS. CDR3 sequence reads: CASSPDTEITGELFF. The CDR3 coding sequence is TGTGCCAGCAGCCCGGACACGGAAATAACCGGGGAGCTGTTTTTT.